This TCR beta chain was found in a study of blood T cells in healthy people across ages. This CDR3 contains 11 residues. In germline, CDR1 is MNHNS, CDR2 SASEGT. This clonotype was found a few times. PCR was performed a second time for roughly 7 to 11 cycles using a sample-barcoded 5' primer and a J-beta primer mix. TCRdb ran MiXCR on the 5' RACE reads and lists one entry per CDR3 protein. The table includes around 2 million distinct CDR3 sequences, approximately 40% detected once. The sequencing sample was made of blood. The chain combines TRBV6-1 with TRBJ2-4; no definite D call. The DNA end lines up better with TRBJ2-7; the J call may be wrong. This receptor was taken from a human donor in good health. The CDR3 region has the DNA TGTGCCAGCAGAGGGAATTACGAGCAGTACTTC. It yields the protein CASRGNYEQYF.